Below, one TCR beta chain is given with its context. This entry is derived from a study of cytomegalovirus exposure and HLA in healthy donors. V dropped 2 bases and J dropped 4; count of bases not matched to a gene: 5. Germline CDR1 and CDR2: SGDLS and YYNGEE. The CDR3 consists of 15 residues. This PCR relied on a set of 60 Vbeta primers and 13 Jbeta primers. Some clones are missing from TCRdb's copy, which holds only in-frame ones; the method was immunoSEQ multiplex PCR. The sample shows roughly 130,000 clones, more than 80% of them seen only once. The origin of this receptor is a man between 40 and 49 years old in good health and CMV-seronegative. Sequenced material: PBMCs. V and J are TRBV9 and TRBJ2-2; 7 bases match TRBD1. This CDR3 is CASSVMNRGTGELFF. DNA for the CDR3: TGTGCCAGCAGCGTCATGAACAGGGGCACCGGGGAGCTGTTTTTT. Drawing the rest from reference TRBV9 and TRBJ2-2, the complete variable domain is DSGVTQTPKHLITATGQRVTLRCSPRSGDLSVYWYQQSLDQGLQFLIQYYNGEERAKGNILERFSAQQFPDLHSELNLSSLELGDSALYFCASSVMNRGTGELFFGEGSRLTVL.